What follows is one T cell receptor beta chain and its context. These data come from a study of cytomegalovirus exposure and HLA in healthy donors. V shed 4 bases, J shed 8 bases, and the junction held 14 bases outside the gene matches. The CDR3 contains 15 residues. Germline V CDR1 and CDR2: SGDLS, YYNGEE. With 60 Vbeta and 13 Jbeta primers, the PCR was carried out. The table came from immunoSEQ multiplex PCR; TCRdb's copy has only in-frame clones and leaves some out. The sample contains 85,000 to 100,000 clones, about two thirds of which appear only once. Sequencing was performed on PBMCs. V usage is TRBV9 and J usage is TRBJ1-2; 7 nucleotides line up with TRBD1. This receptor was taken from a man between 45 and 60 years old in good health and CMV-seronegative. The CDR3 nucleotides read TGTGCCAGCAGCCCGGGGACAGCTCGTTTTGGAGGCTACACCTTC. This encodes CASSPGTARFGGYTF. Filled out from reference TRBV9 and TRBJ1-2, the complete variable domain reads DSGVTQTPKHLITATGQRVTLRCSPRSGDLSVYWYQQSLDQGLQFLIQYYNGEERAKGNILERFSAQQFPDLHSELNLSSLELGDSALYFCASSPGTARFGGYTFGSGTRLTVV.